The T cell receptor (beta chain) under discussion was sequenced for a study of blood T cell repertoires in COVID-19. At the level of the study: Material from acute and convalescent COVID-19 was sourced from the United States, Italy and Spain. The analysed material was cDNA or gDNA that came from T cells, B-cell-depleted T cells, or PBMCs.

Under the authors' procedure: It was from reference gene primer amplification that nucleated cell counts were estimated. The assay was immunoSEQ multiplex PCR, and TCRdb's table has in-frame clones only and misses some. V and J calls and clone size come straight from that table; D and trimming were deduced from the DNA. The data contain approximately 150,000 clones, about nine tenths of them singletons. CDR1 GTSNPN and CDR2 SVGIG come from the germline V gene (reference sequence). The V gene lost 2 bases and the J gene lost 3 bases, with 14 bases spanning the gap. CDR3 size: 15 residues. Sequenced: peripheral blood. The TCR was taken from a human donor in a cohort sampled during active COVID-19. The rearrangement uses TRBV30 and TRBJ2-4, with a possible D match to TRBD1 (6 bases). CDR3 in amino acids: CAWSPKGVYKNIQYF. CDR3 sequence (DNA): TGTGCCTGGAGTCCCAAGGGGGTCTACAAAAACATTCAGTACTTC.